The 2 T cell receptor beta chains in this list originate from one sample, sequenced in a study of blood T cell repertoires in COVID-19 (dated by TCRdb to 2018 to 2021). The library was built by means of the immunoSEQ multiplex PCR assay. Entries here come from immuneACCESS through TCRdb and include only in-frame sequences with V and J called. Some clones fail to appear in such tables; in the studies checked, an unresolved V gene covers under half of the shortfall, and the cause of the remainder is unknown. The table for this sample lists about 230,000 clones; 80% to 90% of them were counted only once. The top ten constitute 15% to 17% of the sample. The sequencing sample was made of PBMCs or T cells enriched from blood (not recorded which). The origin of the receptors is a man aged 18-30 years who had recovered from COVID-19.

This clone was seen just once. The chain uses TRBV19 and TRBJ2-3, with TRBD2 matching over 12 bases. V shed 9 bases and J 2 bases; nucleotides not matched to a gene: 6. The CDR3 runs 15 residues. Germline CDR1 and CDR2: LNHDA and SQIVND (reference sequence). The CDR3 DNA follows: TGTGCCAGCAGATCTAGCGGGGGGGTCACAGATACGCAGTATTTT. Translating it yields CASRSSGGVTDTQYF.

This chain links TRBV28 with TRBJ1-2, with 8 bases fitting TRBD1. Germline-derived CDR1 and CDR2 are MDHEN and SYDVKM. This CDR3 region has 13 residues. After removal of 5 bases from V and 12 bases from J, the junction contained 11 bases not matched to a gene. DNA for the CDR3: TGTGCCAGCAGTACGGAGACAGGGGCCCCCGACACCTTC. Protein sequence: CASSTETGAPDTF.